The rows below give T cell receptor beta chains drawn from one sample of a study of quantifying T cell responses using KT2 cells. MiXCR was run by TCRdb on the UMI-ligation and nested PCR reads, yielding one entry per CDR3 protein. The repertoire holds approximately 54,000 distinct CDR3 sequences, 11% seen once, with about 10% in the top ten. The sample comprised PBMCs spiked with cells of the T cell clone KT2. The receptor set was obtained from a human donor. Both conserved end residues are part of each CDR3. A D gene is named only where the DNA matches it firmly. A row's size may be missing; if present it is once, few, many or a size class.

DNA: TGCAGTGCTAGACCCGGGACTAGCGGGGGGTTAGACTCCTACGAGCAGTACTTC
CDR3: CSARPGTSGGLDSYEQYF
length: 18
V: TRBV20-1
D: TRBD2
J: TRBJ2-7
size: many

DNA: TGTGCCAGCAGCCAAGATGGGGGGAATCCGAGAGAGACCCAGTACTTC
CDR3: CASSQDGGNPRETQYF
length: 16
V: TRBV3-1
D: .
J: TRBJ2-5
size: .

DNA: TGTGCCAGCAGCTTAAGCCCCAGGCTATACAATCAGCCCCAGCATTTT
CDR3: CASSLSPRLYNQPQHF
length: 16
V: TRBV7-9
D: .
J: TRBJ1-5
size: .

DNA: TGTGCCAGCAGCTGGGAGGGCGGTAATTCACCCCTCCACTTT
CDR3: CASSWEGGNSPLHF
length: 14
V: TRBV7-9
D: .
J: TRBJ1-6
size: many

DNA: TGTGCCAGCACCCTCCATACAGGGCCTTCCTACGAGCAGTACTTC
CDR3: CASTLHTGPSYEQYF
length: 15
V: TRBV2
D: .
J: TRBJ2-7
size: .

DNA: TGTGCCAGCAGCCCCCGGCTTGGGGCCAACGTCCTGACTTTC
CDR3: CASSPRLGANVLTF
length: 14
V: TRBV11-2
D: .
J: TRBJ2-6
size: .

DNA: TGTGCCAGCAGAACAGGGGCCGGTATGAACACTGAAGCTTTCTTT
CDR3: CASRTGAGMNTEAFF
length: 15
V: TRBV2
D: TRBD1
J: TRBJ1-1
size: few

DNA: TGTGCCAGCAGCGTAGGGGGCCGTGGGGCCAACGTCCTGACTTTC
CDR3: CASSVGGRGANVLTF
length: 15
V: TRBV9
D: .
J: TRBJ2-6
size: medium-sized

DNA: TGTGCCAGCAGTACGCGGACCGATCAGCCCCAGCATTTT
CDR3: CASSTRTDQPQHF
length: 13
V: TRBV6-5
D: .
J: TRBJ1-5
size: .

DNA: TGTGCCAGCAGCCCCTACAGCCGGGACAACACTGAAGCTTTCTTT
CDR3: CASSPYSRDNTEAFF
length: 15
V: TRBV6-2/TRBV6-3
D: .
J: TRBJ1-1
size: .

DNA: TGTGCCAGCAGCCCCGGCCACCCGCTTTACAATGAGCAGTTCTTC
CDR3: CASSPGHPLYNEQFF
length: 15
V: TRBV7-3
D: .
J: TRBJ2-1
size: few

DNA: TGTGCCAGCAGCGGGACAGGAGGGGACAATGAGCAGTTCTTC
CDR3: CASSGTGGDNEQFF
length: 14
V: TRBV2
D: TRBD1
J: TRBJ2-1
size: .

DNA: TGTGCCAGCAGCTTAGAGAAGAGCTCCTATAATTCACCCCTCCACTTT
CDR3: CASSLEKSSYNSPLHF
length: 16
V: TRBV13
D: .
J: TRBJ1-6
size: few

DNA: TGCGCCAGCAGCTTGGGACAGGCGGAAAACATTCAGTACTTC
CDR3: CASSLGQAENIQYF
length: 14
V: TRBV5-1
D: .
J: TRBJ2-4
size: .

DNA: TGTGCCAGCAGTTCCCAGGCCGGGACAGGGGGTGGCTACACCTTC
CDR3: CASSSQAGTGGGYTF
length: 15
V: TRBV28
D: TRBD1
J: TRBJ1-2
size: few

DNA: TGTGCCAGCAGCGTAGTAAGCGGGGGGGCAGATACGCAGTATTTT
CDR3: CASSVVSGGADTQYF
length: 15
V: TRBV9
D: TRBD2
J: TRBJ2-3
size: .

DNA: TGCGCCAGCAGTGAAAACGGGGGTGGGCAGCCCCAGCATTTT
CDR3: CASSENGGGQPQHF
length: 14
V: TRBV10-2
D: .
J: TRBJ1-5
size: few

DNA: TGTGCCACCCTGACAGGGCCTGAAGCTTTCTTT
CDR3: CATLTGPEAFF
length: 11
V: TRBV6-6
D: TRBD1
J: TRBJ1-1
size: few

DNA: TGTGCCAGCAGTTACTTTCTTTGGGGCGATGAGCAGTTCTTC
CDR3: CASSYFLWGDEQFF
length: 14
V: TRBV6-6
D: .
J: TRBJ2-1
size: few

DNA: TGTGCCAGCAGTCCGAGGGACCACGAGCAGTACTTC
CDR3: CASSPRDHEQYF
length: 12
V: TRBV12-3/TRBV12-4
D: .
J: TRBJ2-7
size: .

DNA: TGCGCCAGCAGCGCGGGACTAGCGGGAGATTGGACCGGGGAGCTGTTTTTT
CDR3: CASSAGLAGDWTGELFF
length: 17
V: TRBV5-1
D: TRBD2
J: TRBJ2-2
size: .

DNA: TGTGCCAGCCACGGGGGGGGAGAAGGCTACACCTTC
CDR3: CASHGGGEGYTF
length: 12
V: TRBV7-9
D: .
J: TRBJ1-2
size: .

DNA: TGTGCCAGCAGCCAAGATGTCCAGGGGGGGTGGATTCAGTACTTC
CDR3: CASSQDVQGGWIQYF
length: 15
V: TRBV3-1
D: .
J: TRBJ2-4
size: .

DNA: TGCAGCTTCCGGGGGGCAGCGCAAGAGACCCAGTACTTC
CDR3: CSFRGAAQETQYF
length: 13
V: TRBV29-1
D: .
J: TRBJ2-5
size: .